This is a list of T cell receptor beta chains from one sample in a study of T cell responses to AZD1222 COVID-19 vaccine. Clones were sequenced by immunoSEQ multiplex PCR, and TCRdb holds only the in-frame ones, with some missing. The sample holds some 170,000 clones; around 92% are singletons and the top ten take around 4.4%. The sample consisted of peripheral blood, taken on day 0 of MenACWY control vaccination. These receptors were collected from an adult in good health. Each CDR3 is given with its conserved first and last residue. Fields, in order: clone size, V gene, J gene, CDR3 protein. Expanded clones are given a class, and other clones once, few, many or no size at all.

size: .; V: TRBV9; J: TRBJ2-6; CDR3: CASTILTGSGANVLTF
size: .; V: TRBV2; J: TRBJ1-4; CDR3: CASKRDKNEKLFF
size: .; V: TRBV5-1; J: TRBJ1-1; CDR3: CASAGGRGTEAFF
size: .; V: TRBV11-2; J: TRBJ2-5; CDR3: CASSLVRGGQETQYF
size: .; V: TRBV7-2; J: TRBJ1-5; CDR3: CASSLGPRTTQHF
size: .; V: TRBV3-1/TRBV3-2; J: TRBJ2-1; CDR3: CASSPLREMVGVGEQFF
size: .; V: TRBV19; J: TRBJ2-1; CDR3: CASSASGSRNEQFF
size: .; V: TRBV14; J: TRBJ2-7; CDR3: CASSRTVNYEQYF
size: .; V: TRBV29-1; J: TRBJ1-6; CDR3: CSVGTGNSPLHF
size: .; V: TRBV2; J: TRBJ2-7; CDR3: CASRPNSYEQYF
size: .; V: TRBV10-3; J: TRBJ1-1; CDR3: CAISESRLNTEAFF
size: .; V: TRBV21-1; J: TRBJ1-5; CDR3: CASSQEQVEQPQHF
size: .; V: TRBV6-5; J: TRBJ2-7; CDR3: CASSYSWDYEQYF
size: .; V: TRBV7-9; J: TRBJ2-4; CDR3: CASSHENIQYF
size: .; V: TRBV9; J: TRBJ2-7; CDR3: CASSVQGLAGVTEQYF
size: few; V: TRBV29-1; J: TRBJ1-5; CDR3: CSVSTGNSNQPQHF
size: .; V: TRBV21-1; J: TRBJ1-4; CDR3: CASSGRPDRGFEKLFF
size: .; V: TRBV9; J: TRBJ2-1; CDR3: CASSVGDRDYNEQFF
size: once; V: TRBV19; J: TRBJ1-5; CDR3: CASGKDSWGKSNQPQHF